The 2 T cell receptor beta chains below were found in one sample sequenced in a study of T cells in Graves' hyperthyroidism and ophthalmopathy (dated by TCRdb to between 2019 and 2020). Libraries were prepared through multiplex PCR. The listed sequencing device is Illumina HiSeq 2000. Amplification of TCR beta CDR3 regions was carried out from RNA transcripts. The first round of RT-PCR for the TCR CDR3 was performed with the HTBI primer set and the Qiagen OneStep RT-PCR kit. TCRdb trimmed the raw reads at Q25, called clones with MiXCR and kept productive beta chains. Under each unique CDR3 protein, matching rows form one entry showing the most common genes and DNA. Within this sample are 480,000 or so distinct CDR3 sequences, with 14% of them counted one time only. Over 15% of the sample belongs to the ten largest clones. The sequenced sample was blood. The source of these receptors is a woman aged 18-29 years with Graves' hyperthyroidism.

This clonotype was seen repeatedly, ten times or more. The rearrangement uses TRBV3-1 and TRBJ2-1, with 10 positions matching TRBD2. Germline V CDR1 and CDR2: LGHDT, YNNKEL (reference sequence). V lost 4 bases to trimming and J lost 9 bases; unmatched junction nucleotides: 3. CDR3 size: 13 residues. The CDR3 nucleotides read TGTGCCAGCAGCCCGGGACTAGCGTTTGAGCAGTTCTTC. This encodes CASSPGLAFEQFF.

CDR3 in amino acids: CASSGEPGQGYNEQFF. CDR3 nucleotide sequence: TGTGCCAGCAGTGGAGAACCGGGACAGGGGTACAATGAGCAGTTCTTC. The chain uses TRBV6-4 and TRBJ2-1, with TRBD1 matching over 10 bases. Germline assignment: CDR1 MRHNA and CDR2 SNTAGT. With 4 bases clipped from V and 4 bases from J, the junction kept 7 bases outside the gene matches. This CDR3 is 16 amino acids long.